This passage covers 17 T cell receptor beta chains from one sample sequenced in a study of CD8+CD57+ T cells in acquired aplastic anemia. An expansion of CD8+CD57+ cells by flow cytometry had been shown in patients chosen for sequencing. TCR beta VDJ and CDR3 profiling used genomic DNA as template. TCRdb fed the reads into MiXCR, producing one record per CDR3 protein. The data show about half a million distinct CDR3 sequences, with around 30% seen just once and less than 0.85% held by the top ten. The material sequenced was sorted CD4+, CD8+, or CD8+CD57+ T cells (not recorded which) from PBMCs. These receptors were obtained from a human donor with aplastic anemia.

Details on this clonotype: It may be a read error: a sequence one base away is much more abundant. The CDR3 region has the DNA TGCAGTGCCATTAGCGGGAGTAAGAACGAGCAGTGCTTC. Its translation is CSAISGSKNEQCF. The V call is TRBV20-1, the J call TRBJ2-7, with 9 bases lining up with TRBD2. The CDR3 consists of 13 residues. In germline, CDR1 is DFQATT, CDR2 SNEGSKA (reference sequence).

The V call is TRBV11-2, the J call TRBJ1-1, with a possible D match to TRBD1 (5 bases). The CDR3 length is 14 residues. Between the trimmed V and J ends, which lost 5 bases and 4 bases, there was a span of 14 bases. The V gene's germline CDR1 is SGHAT and CDR2 FQNNGV. CDR3: CASSHGGLGTEAFF. For the CDR3, the DNA is TGTGCCAGCAGCCACGGGGGGTTAGGCACTGAAGCTTTCTTT.

The chain employs TRBV5-1 and TRBJ1-1, with 10 positions matching TRBD1. The CDR3 length is 15 residues. Per the germline V gene, CDR1 is SGHRS and CDR2 is YFSETQ. The J segment lost 5 bases and the V segment lost 3 bases, leaving 7 bases of the junction unmatched. The CDR3 loop is CASSSVGTGETEAFF. The CDR3 nucleotides are TGCGCCAGCAGCTCCGTAGGGACAGGGGAAACTGAAGCTTTCTTT.

This clonotype was counted a few times. DNA of the CDR3: TGTGCCAGCAGGCTAGCGGGAGGCAACAATGAGCAGTTCTTC. Its translation is CASRLAGGNNEQFF. V usage is TRBV7-3 and J usage is TRBJ2-1; TRBD2 agrees at 11 bases. The CDR3 spans 14 residues. The germline gives CDR1 SGHTA, CDR2 FQGTGA. After removal of 6 bases from V and 5 bases from J, the junction contained 3 bases not matched to a gene.

V usage is TRBV15 and J usage is TRBJ1-5; D remains unclear. CDR1 and CDR2 (germline): LNHNV, YYDKDF (reference sequence). The CDR3 spans 16 residues. Deletions cut 3 bases from V and 7 bases from J, with 19 bases between. As DNA, the CDR3 is TGTGCCACCAGCAGCGACTGGACGGTGATGGGGCAGCCCCAGCATTTT. Translated, it gives CATSSDWTVMGQPQHF.

The V gene is TRBV29-1, the J gene TRBJ1-2; 9 bases are shared with TRBD1. The junction had 4 bases not matched to a gene; V was cut back by 6 bases and J by 5 bases. The germline gives CDR1 SQVTM, CDR2 ANQGSEA. CDR3 size: 12 residues. DNA for the CDR3: TGCAGCGTAGGGACAGGGCGGTATGGCTACACCTTC. As protein: CSVGTGRYGYTF.

As concerns this clonotype: An end of the junction differs from the germline gene, which may be a read error. The chain combines TRBV16 with TRBJ1-4; no clear D gene. The length of the CDR3 is 17 residues. The germline V gene encodes CDR1 KGHSY and CDR2 FQNENV. The CDR3 bases are TGTGCCGGCAGCCAATACTCTCAGGATGCAACTAATGAAAAACTGTTTTTT. It codes for CAGSQYSQDATNEKLFF.

This clonotype has at least ten counts. V usage is TRBV16 and J usage is TRBJ1-2; D is uncertain. Germline V lookup: CDR1 KGHSY, CDR2 FQNENV. V lost 1 base to trimming and J lost 4 bases, with 4 bases between them. This CDR3 comprises 12 residues. The CDR3 DNA is TGTGCCAGCAGCCAATACACCTATGGCTACACCTTC. Protein sequence: CASSQYTYGYTF.

This clonotype was observed many times. This chain links TRBV2 with TRBJ1-1; D gene unclear. V dropped 4 bases and J dropped 4 bases, with 13 bases sitting between them. This CDR3 has 14 amino acids. Germline V CDR1 and CDR2: SNHLY, FYNNEI. Here the CDR3 DNA reads TGTGCCAGCAGTGTCGGTGGGGTGATCACTGAAGCTTTCTTT. This translates into CASSVGGVITEAFF.

The V and J genes are TRBV7-2 and TRBJ1-1; no clear D. Trimming shortened V by 6 bases and J by 1 base, and 9 bases separated the two germline ends. The CDR3 length is 13 residues. Germline CDR1 reads SGHTA; CDR2 reads FQGNSA. The CDR3 sequence is CASRDNQNTEAFF. The DNA of the CDR3 is TGTGCCAGCAGAGATAATCAGAACACTGAAGCTTTCTTT.

V and J are TRBV20-1 and TRBJ1-4; 12 positions match TRBD1. The CDR3 loop spans 16 amino acids. V was pared by 6 bases and J by 5 bases, with 10 bases of the junction left unmatched. In germline, CDR1 is DFQATT, CDR2 SNEGSKA (reference sequence). The CDR3 here is CSASRDRGLRNEKLFF. The CDR3 DNA sequence: TGCAGTGCGAGCCGGGACAGGGGGCTTCGGAATGAAAAACTGTTTTTT.

This clonotype was seen repeatedly, ten times or more. This chain uses TRBV20-1 with TRBJ2-7, with D unresolved. V was clipped by 6 bases and J by 6 bases, with 15 bases between them. This CDR3 region has 12 residues. Looked up from germline, CDR1 is DFQATT and CDR2 is SNEGSKA (reference sequence). The CDR3 DNA follows: TGCAGTGCACTACGAACGTTATCCGAGCAGTACTTC. The encoded protein is CSALRTLSEQYF.

This clonotype was detected a few times. In DNA, the CDR3 is TGCGCCAGCAGCCAAGGGGATAGGACAACTAATGAAAAACTGTTTTTT. Translating it yields CASSQGDRTTNEKLFF. The chain links TRBV4-3 to TRBJ1-4; the D is unclear. Trimming took 1 base from V and 0 from J, leaving 9 bases between them. Germline CDR1 and CDR2: LGHNA and YSLEER. The CDR3 spans 16 residues.

This sequence joins TRBV20-1 and TRBJ2-3; D may be TRBD2 (6 bases). Trimming took 1 base from V and 0 from J, leaving 11 bases between them. The CDR3 sequence is 15 residues long. Per germline, CDR1 DFQATT and CDR2 SNEGSKA (reference sequence). As DNA, the CDR3 is TGCAGTGCTAGAGGGGCGGGAACTAGCACAGATACGCAGTATTTT. This translates into CSARGAGTSTDTQYF.

This clonotype was observed many times. The CDR3 bases are TGTGCCATCAGGGAAACACGGACAGGGTTGGAGGATGGCTACACCTTC. Its protein product is CAIRETRTGLEDGYTF. V usage is TRBV10-3 and J usage is TRBJ1-2, with 8 nucleotides matching TRBD1. This CDR3 contains 16 residues. Germline assignment: CDR1 ENHRY and CDR2 SYGVKD. After removal of 6 bases from V and 6 bases from J, the junction contained 15 bases not matched to a gene.

This clonotype was counted many times. The rearrangement links TRBV24-1 to TRBJ2-7; TRBD2 is a possible D gene (5 bases). The CDR3 has 12 amino acids. The V and J ends lost 10 bases and 2 bases respectively, with 11 bases between them. CDR1 is KGHDR, CDR2 SFDVKD, per germline. As DNA, the CDR3 is TGTGCCACGGCGGGTACGGCCTACGAGCAGTACTTC. Residues: CATAGTAYEQYF.

This clonotype was seen only once. This chain joins TRBV29-1 and TRBJ1-2; no clear D. V was shortened by 0 bases and J by 8 bases, with 16 bases between the two germline ends. Germline values: CDR1 SQVTM, CDR2 ANQGSEA. This CDR3 region has 14 residues. The CDR3 region has the DNA TGCAGCGTTGAAGATCCAGGAGGTTTGCGAGGCTACACCTTC. It encodes CSVEDPGGLRGYTF.